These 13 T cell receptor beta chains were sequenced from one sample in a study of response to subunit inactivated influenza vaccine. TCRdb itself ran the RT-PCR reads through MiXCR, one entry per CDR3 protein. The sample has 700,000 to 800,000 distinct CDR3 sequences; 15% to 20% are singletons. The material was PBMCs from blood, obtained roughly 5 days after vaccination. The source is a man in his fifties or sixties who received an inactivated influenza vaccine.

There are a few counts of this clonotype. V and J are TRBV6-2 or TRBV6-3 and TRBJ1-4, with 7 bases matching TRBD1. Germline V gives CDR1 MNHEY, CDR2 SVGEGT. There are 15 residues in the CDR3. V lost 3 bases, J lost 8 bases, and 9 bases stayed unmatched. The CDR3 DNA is TGTGCCAGCAGTTATCTTGGGACAGATGGAGAAAAACTGTTTTTT. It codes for CASSYLGTDGEKLFF.

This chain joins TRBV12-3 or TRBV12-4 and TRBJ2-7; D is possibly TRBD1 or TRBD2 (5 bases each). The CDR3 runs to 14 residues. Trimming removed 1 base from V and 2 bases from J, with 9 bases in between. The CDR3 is CASSLGGDPYEQYF. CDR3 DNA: TGTGCCAGCAGTTTAGGAGGGGACCCCTACGAGCAGTACTTC.

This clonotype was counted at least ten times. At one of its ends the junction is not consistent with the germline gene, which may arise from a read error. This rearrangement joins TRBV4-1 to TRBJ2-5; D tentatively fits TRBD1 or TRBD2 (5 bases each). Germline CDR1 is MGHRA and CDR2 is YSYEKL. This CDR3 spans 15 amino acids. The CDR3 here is CASSLRGGGQETQYF. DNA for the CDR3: TGTGCCAGCAGCTTGAGGGGCGGCGGACAAGAGACCCAGTACTTC.

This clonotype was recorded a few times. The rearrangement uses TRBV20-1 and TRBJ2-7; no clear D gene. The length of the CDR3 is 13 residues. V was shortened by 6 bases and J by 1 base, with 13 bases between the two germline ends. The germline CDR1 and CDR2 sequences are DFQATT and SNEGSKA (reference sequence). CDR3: CSAVEGRSYEQYF. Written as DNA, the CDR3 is TGCAGTGCCGTGGAAGGGCGGTCCTACGAGCAGTACTTC.

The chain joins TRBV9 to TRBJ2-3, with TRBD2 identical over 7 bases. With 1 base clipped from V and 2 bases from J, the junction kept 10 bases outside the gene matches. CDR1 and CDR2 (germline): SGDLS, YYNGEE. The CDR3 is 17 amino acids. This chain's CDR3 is CASSVSGGGGATDTQYF. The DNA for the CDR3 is TGTGCCAGCAGCGTATCGGGTGGGGGAGGGGCCACAGATACGCAGTATTTT.

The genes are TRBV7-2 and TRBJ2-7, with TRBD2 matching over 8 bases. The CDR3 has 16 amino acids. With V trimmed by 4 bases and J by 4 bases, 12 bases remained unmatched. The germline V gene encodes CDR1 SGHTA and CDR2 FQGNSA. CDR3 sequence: CASSSYGGEGLYEQYF. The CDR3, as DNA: TGTGCCAGCAGCTCGTACGGGGGGGAGGGCCTTTACGAGCAGTACTTC.

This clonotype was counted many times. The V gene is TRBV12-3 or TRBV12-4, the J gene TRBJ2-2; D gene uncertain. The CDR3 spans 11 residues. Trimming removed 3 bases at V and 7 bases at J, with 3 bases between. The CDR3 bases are TGTGCCAGCAGTTTTGGCGGGGAGCTGTTTTTT. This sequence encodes CASSFGGELFF.

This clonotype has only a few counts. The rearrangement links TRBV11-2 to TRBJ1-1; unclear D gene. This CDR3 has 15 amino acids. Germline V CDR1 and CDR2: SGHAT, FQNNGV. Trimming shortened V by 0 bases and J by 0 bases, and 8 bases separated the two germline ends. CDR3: CASSLDGRLNTEAFF. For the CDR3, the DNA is TGTGCCAGCAGCTTAGATGGTAGACTGAACACTGAAGCTTTCTTT. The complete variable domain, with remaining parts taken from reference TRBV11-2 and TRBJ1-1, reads EAGVAQSPRYKIIEKRQSVAFWCNPISGHATLYWYQQILGQGPKLLIQFQNNGVVDDSQLPKDRFSAERLKGVDSTLKIQPAKLEDSAVYLCASSLDGRLNTEAFFGQGTRLTVV.

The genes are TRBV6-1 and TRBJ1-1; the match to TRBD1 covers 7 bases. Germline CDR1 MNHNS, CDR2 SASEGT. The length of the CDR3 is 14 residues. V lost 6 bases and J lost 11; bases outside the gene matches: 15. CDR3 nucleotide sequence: TGTGCCAGCAGCACCCATTGGACAGGACTGAAGGCTTTCTTT. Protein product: CASSTHWTGLKAFF.

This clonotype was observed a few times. The CDR3 region has the DNA TGTGCCACCAGCCGAAGGGGGGGTCCCCACAATGAGCAGTTCTTC. Protein: CATSRRGGPHNEQFF. The chain carries TRBV15 and TRBJ2-1; maybe TRBD2 (7 bases). Germline values: CDR1 LNHNV, CDR2 YYDKDF (reference sequence). The V end lost 5 bases, the J end lost 5 bases, and 16 bases lay between the germline ends. The CDR3 sequence is 15 residues long.

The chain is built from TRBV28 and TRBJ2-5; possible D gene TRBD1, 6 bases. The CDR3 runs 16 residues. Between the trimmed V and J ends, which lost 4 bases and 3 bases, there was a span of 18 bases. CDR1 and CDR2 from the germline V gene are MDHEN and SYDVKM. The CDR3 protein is CASSWRPPEGEETQYF. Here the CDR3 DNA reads TGTGCCAGCAGTTGGAGACCCCCCGAGGGGGAAGAGACCCAGTACTTC. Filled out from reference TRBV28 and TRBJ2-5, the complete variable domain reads DVKVTQSSRYLVKRTGEKVFLECVQDMDHENMFWYRQDPGLGLRLIYFSYDVKMKEKGDIPEGYSVSREKKERFSLILESASTNQTSMYLCASSWRPPEGEETQYFGPGTRLLVL.

CDR3 DNA sequence: TGTGCCAGCAGCCAAGTAGGCGGGATTAGCGAGCAGTACTTC. Its protein is CASSQVGGISEQYF. The chain carries TRBV14 and TRBJ2-7, with D possibly TRBD2 on 6 matching bases. Deletions cut 1 base from V and 6 bases from J, with 13 bases between. CDR3 length: 14 amino acids. The germline gives CDR1 SGHDN, CDR2 FVKESK. Supplemented by reference TRBV14 and TRBJ2-7, the full variable domain reads EAGVTQFPSHSVIEKGQTVTLRCDPISGHDNLYWYRRVMGKEIKFLLHFVKESKQDESGMPNNRFLAERTGGTYSTLKVQPAELEDSGVYFCASSQVGGISEQYFGPGTRLTVT.

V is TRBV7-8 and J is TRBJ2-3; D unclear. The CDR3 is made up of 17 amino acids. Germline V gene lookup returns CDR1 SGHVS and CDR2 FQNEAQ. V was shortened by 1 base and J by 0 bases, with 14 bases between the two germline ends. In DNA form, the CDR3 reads TGTGCCAGCAGCTTAGTTGTGCGGCGGATAAGCACAGATACGCAGTATTTT. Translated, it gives CASSLVVRRISTDTQYF.